This entry describes one T cell receptor beta chain. This clonotype was counted ten times or more. Its antigen target is currently unknown. Base quality data are lacking; no much larger clone is found one base away. This entry is derived from a study of T cell repertoires in cytomegalovirus infection (dated by TCRdb to about 2019). About the full investigation: Recently identified HLA-C-restricted CMV epitopes, whose presentation resists viral immunomodulation, were targeted by peptide stimulations together with well-studied HLA-B-restricted epitopes. Donor HLA type was relevant to the analysis, because carriage of CMV infection together with the matching HLA type was indicated by public TCR beta signatures.

The CDR3 sequence holds 14 residues, the cysteine and phenylalanine included. Of all the DNA, just the CDR3 is kept, 42 bases in frame from base 1. V and J are trimmed by 5 bases and 6 bases, and the gene matches miss 5 bases of the junction. Based on the germline V gene, the CDR1 and CDR2 sequences are SGHVS and FQNEAQ. Sequenced on an Illumina HiSeq 1500. The public sequencing data were trimmed at Q25 with fastp and processed into clonotypes with MiXCR by TCRdb, which kept only in-frame beta chains. Rows are combined by CDR3 protein, so each entry shows the most common genes and DNA. The sample records some 320,000 distinct CDR3 sequences, 25% to 30% of which are singletons. Around 20% of the sample is in the top ten clones. Interpreted using the paper, the treatment or condition label stands for: in vitro stimulation with specific CMV peptide epitopes to enrich CMV-specific T cells. Summary of the overall study and its limitations: The ex vivo response was dominated by HLA-C-restricted CMV-specific TCR beta clonotypes, and the single most frequent clonotype in two of eight donors was supplied by these HLA-C-restricted clonotypes. Carriers of CMV infection plus the relevant HLA type were discriminated by the cumulative frequency of public TCR beta family members in the study cohort and in an independent roughly 380-donor cohort.

The source material was cultured PBMCs, sampled from culture after CMV antigen stimulation. The chain couples TRBV7-8 to TRBJ1-5; TRBD1 lines up with 9 middle nucleotides. The TCR originated in a human donor in good health (CMV status not recorded). Some clones in this sample may be carry-over from other donors' samples. The DNA sequence follows: TGTGCCAGCAGCCGTACAGGGGGCAGTCAGCCCCAGCATTTT. Its protein is CASSRTGGSQPQHF.